A selection of T cell receptor beta chains follows, all from one sample in a study of cytomegalovirus exposure and HLA in healthy donors. Assay: immunoSEQ multiplex PCR; the TCRdb copy retains only in-frame clones and omits some. The profile shows 120,000 to 150,000 clones, around 82% of them singletons. The sequenced material came from PBMCs. The receptors come from a woman between 40 and 50 years old in good health and CMV-seropositive. Each CDR3 is given with its conserved first and last residue. The D gene is left open where the match is weak. Only part of the rows carry a size: once, few, many, or a class if the clone is expanded.

J,D,size,V,DNA,CDR3
TRBJ2-2,-,-,TRBV18,TGTGCCAGCTCCCCAAGCCGACAGACCACCGGGGAGCTGTTTTTT,CASSPSRQTTGELFF
TRBJ2-7,-,-,TRBV5-8,TGTGCCAGCAGCTTGGGTGTGAGGCCTACCTACGAGCAGTACTTC,CASSLGVRPTYEQYF
TRBJ2-5,-,-,TRBV5-6,TGTGCCAGCAGCTTGCGCAGGGTCGGGACCCAGTACTTC,CASSLRRVGTQYF
TRBJ1-4,-,-,TRBV28,TGTGCCAGCAGTAGCGGGACCCTTAATGAAAAACTGTTTTTT,CASSSGTLNEKLFF
TRBJ2-7,TRBD1,-,TRBV5-4,TGTGCCAGCAGCCTCGGGACAGTCTACGAGCAGTACTTC,CASSLGTVYEQYF
TRBJ1-5,-,-,TRBV6-1,TGTGCCAGCAGCCGACTTCGGCAGCCCCAGCATTTT,CASSRLRQPQHF
TRBJ1-5,-,-,TRBV6-1,TGTGCCAGCAGTGAACTGGCCAAGCCGGGACAGCCCCAGCATTTT,CASSELAKPGQPQHF
TRBJ1-4,-,-,TRBV10-3,TGTGCCATCAGTGAGTCAGGGGCAGGTGAAAAACTGTTTTTT,CAISESGAGEKLFF
TRBJ2-5,-,-,TRBV11-2,TGTGCCAGCAGCTTTCGCCTAGCGTCACAAGAGACCCAGTACTTC,CASSFRLASQETQYF
TRBJ2-3,-,-,TRBV19,TGTGCCAGTAGTCCTCGTGGACAAAGCTGGGCAGATACGCAGTATTTT,CASSPRGQSWADTQYF
TRBJ2-7,TRBD2,-,TRBV2,TGTGCCAGCAGTTCCCGCGGGAGGGTCCACGAGCAGTACTTC,CASSSRGRVHEQYF
TRBJ2-2,-,-,TRBV5-4,TGTGCCAGCAGCTTCGGGGGGCGCGCGGGCACCGGGGAGCTGTTTTTT,CASSFGGRAGTGELFF
TRBJ2-7,-,-,TRBV11-3,TGTGCCAGCAGCTTAGACGGGACTGGCTACGAGCAGTACTTC,CASSLDGTGYEQYF
TRBJ1-2,-,-,TRBV19,TGTGCCAGTAGCCCCTCGGGGACTTGGGGTGGCTACACCTTC,CASSPSGTWGGYTF
TRBJ2-7,-,-,TRBV6-5,TGTGCCAGCAGTCCCCCACAGGCGGGATCCTACGAGCAGTACTTC,CASSPPQAGSYEQYF
TRBJ2-7,TRBD1,-,TRBV6-5,TGTGCCAGCAGTAGGCAGGGACAGTTGACCTACGAGCAGTACTTC,CASSRQGQLTYEQYF
TRBJ1-3,TRBD1,-,TRBV7-2,TGTGCCAGCAGCTTAGGGGGACAGGGGGCTTTGGGAAACACCATATATTTT,CASSLGGQGALGNTIYF
TRBJ1-2,TRBD1,-,TRBV29-1,TGCAGCGTTGCCTCCGGGACAGGGGAAGGCTACACCTTC,CSVASGTGEGYTF
TRBJ2-7,-,-,TRBV20-1,TGCAGTACAGGTCCTGGCGAGCAGTACTTC,CSTGPGEQYF
TRBJ1-1,TRBD1,-,TRBV7-6,TGTGCCAGCAGCTTCCACAGGGGGCGCACGGGGGACACTGAAGCTTTCTTT,CASSFHRGRTGDTEAFF
TRBJ1-1,-,-,TRBV28,TGTGCCAGCAGTTTAGCCGCAACCCACTTCGAAGCTTTCTTT,CASSLAATHFEAFF
TRBJ2-1,TRBD2,-,TRBV29-1,TGCAGCGTAATAGCGGGAGGTGAGCAGTTCTTC,CSVIAGGEQFF
TRBJ1-1,-,-,TRBV5-1,TGCGCCAGCAGCTTGTACAGGGCGAACACTGAAGCTTTCTTT,CASSLYRANTEAFF
TRBJ1-3,-,-,TRBV6-1,TGTGCCAGCTCCAAGACTGGGGCATCTGGAAACACCATATATTTT,CASSKTGASGNTIYF
TRBJ2-7,TRBD1,once,TRBV6-5,TGTGCCAGCAGATGGACAGGGGTAGGCGAGCAGTACTTC,CASRWTGVGEQYF
TRBJ2-1,-,-,TRBV4-1,TGCGCCAGCAGCCGGGGCCCAAGTCGTAATGAGCAGTTCTTC,CASSRGPSRNEQFF
TRBJ2-1,TRBD2,-,TRBV11-2,TGTGCCAGCAGCCCTAAACTGGGACTAGCGGGGAACAATGAGCAGTTCTTC,CASSPKLGLAGNNEQFF
TRBJ1-2,-,-,TRBV28,TGTGCCAGCAGTCGAACGGACAGATCGACTACCGGCTACACCTTC,CASSRTDRSTTGYTF
TRBJ2-1,TRBD2,-,TRBV11-2,TGTGCCAGCAGCCCGGGGGGGCGGACTAGCGGGAGGGCCTTCAATGAGCAGTTCTTC,CASSPGGRTSGRAFNEQFF
TRBJ2-6,-,-,TRBV9,TGTGCCAGCAGCGTAGGGAGCTCTGGGGCCAACGTCCTGACTTTC,CASSVGSSGANVLTF
TRBJ1-6,-,-,TRBV7-9,TGTGCCAGCAGCCCCGGGTGGAATTCACCCCTCCACTTT,CASSPGWNSPLHF
TRBJ2-5,TRBD2,-,TRBV4-1,TGCGCCAGCAGCCGCATGGGATTCTCGGCCAGACTAGCGCCCCAAGAGACCCAGTACTTC,CASSRMGFSARLAPQETQYF
TRBJ1-1,-,-,TRBV19,TGTGCCAGTAAGAAGAGTAAATATTATGCGGTGGAAGCTTTCTTT,CASKKSKYYAVEAFF
TRBJ1-2,-,once,TRBV6-1,TGTGCCAGCAGAACCTACTCAGGCTTCTATGGCTACACCTTC,CASRTYSGFYGYTF
TRBJ2-2,TRBD1,-,TRBV18,TGTGCCAGCTCACCGTCCGGGACAGGGGGCCCCGGGGAGCTGTTTTTT,CASSPSGTGGPGELFF